A selection of T cell receptor beta chains follows, all from one sample in a study of beta chain features in type 1 diabetes. TCRdb's table, derived via immunoSEQ multiplex PCR, lists solely in-frame clones and lacks some. Of about 370,000 clones listed, over 8.5% are singletons. Sequenced material: central memory CD4+ T cells from blood. The receptor source for this set is a man aged 25-45 years with type 1 diabetes. The CDR3 runs from the conserved cysteine through the conserved F or W. Each record gives: clone size, J gene, V gene, CDR3 protein. Clone size, where shown, is once, few, many, or a class for clones that have expanded.

clone_size: many; j_call: TRBJ2-3; v_call: TRBV4-2; cdr3_aa: CASSHRVSAGEGDTQYF
clone_size: .; j_call: .; v_call: TRBV7-2; cdr3_aa: CASSQVGLPGVSYEQYF
clone_size: many; j_call: TRBJ2-2; v_call: TRBV19; cdr3_aa: CASSIRTGYTGELFF
clone_size: few; j_call: TRBJ1-1; v_call: TRBV28; cdr3_aa: CASSQGLNTEAFF
clone_size: .; j_call: TRBJ2-1; v_call: TRBV4-2; cdr3_aa: CASSQVLASGEQFF
clone_size: few; j_call: TRBJ1-2; v_call: TRBV7-2; cdr3_aa: CASSPDGTYGYTF
clone_size: .; j_call: TRBJ2-7; v_call: TRBV2; cdr3_aa: CASRKGGYEQYF
clone_size: few; j_call: TRBJ2-3; v_call: TRBV6-5; cdr3_aa: CASCRLLSTDTQYF
clone_size: .; j_call: TRBJ1-4; v_call: TRBV30; cdr3_aa: CAWKNRNRSGEKLFF
clone_size: .; j_call: TRBJ2-7; v_call: TRBV27; cdr3_aa: CASSPRTGPYEQYF
clone_size: few; j_call: TRBJ2-5; v_call: TRBV18; cdr3_aa: CATLRNQETQYF
clone_size: .; j_call: TRBJ2-5; v_call: TRBV9; cdr3_aa: CASSVEPDQETQYF
clone_size: .; j_call: TRBJ2-1; v_call: TRBV2; cdr3_aa: CASSAGLATVNEQFF
clone_size: .; j_call: TRBJ2-3; v_call: TRBV6-1; cdr3_aa: CASSPRTISTDTQYF
clone_size: .; j_call: TRBJ2-7; v_call: TRBV5-1; cdr3_aa: CASSGPYRGQPYEQYF
clone_size: .; j_call: TRBJ2-5; v_call: TRBV5-6; cdr3_aa: CASSLRRTGQETQYF
clone_size: few; j_call: TRBJ1-1; v_call: TRBV9; cdr3_aa: CASSQGQENTEAFF
clone_size: .; j_call: TRBJ2-1; v_call: TRBV7-2; cdr3_aa: CASSLAAVSSYNEQFF
clone_size: few; j_call: TRBJ2-5; v_call: TRBV11-3; cdr3_aa: CASSRGLAGEAQYF
clone_size: .; j_call: TRBJ2-7; v_call: TRBV7-2; cdr3_aa: CASSLASGEQYF